This T cell receptor beta chain was documented in a study of shared clonotypes between healthy human individuals. Here immunoSEQ multiplex PCR was the method, and the copy in TCRdb shows in-frame clones only, minus some. The repertoire holds around 1.6 million clones, with 95% to 99% as singletons. As to this clone: Its antigen is still unknown.

Findings of the study overall: Only blood samples were collected, and tissue repertoires likely differ. What rarefaction showed was incomplete sorted-subset sequencing despite large depth.

Adults of Caucasian background living in Nashville, Tennessee made up all donors. The split of CD4+ cells yielded CD45RA+ naive and CD45RA-negative memory subsets. V was pared by 2 bases and J by 0 bases, with 8 bases between. The CDR3 contains 13 residues. CDR1 is GTSNPN, CDR2 SVGIG, per germline (reference sequence). Input material: naive CD4+ T cells sorted from blood. Subset here: CD45RA+ positively selected. The chain is built from TRBV30 and TRBJ2-7; D is perhaps TRBD1 (5 bases). The clonotype originates from a man aged 30 to 39 in good health. CDR3: CAWSQGFSYEQYF. In DNA form, the CDR3 reads TGTGCCTGGAGTCAGGGATTCTCCTACGAGCAGTACTTC.